These 28 T cell receptor beta chains share one sample of origin, sequenced in a study of cytomegalovirus exposure and HLA in healthy donors. PCR employed 60 Vbeta and 13 Jbeta primers. Sequenced by immunoSEQ multiplex PCR; TCRdb stores in-frame clones only, minus some. The sample features roughly 120,000 clones, with around 6.5% in its top ten. Sequenced sample: PBMCs. These receptors came from a man aged 40-55 years in good health and CMV-seropositive.

V usage is TRBV19 and J usage is TRBJ1-2; D call uncertain. Trimming took 8 bases from V and 3 from J, leaving 13 bases between them. The V gene's germline CDR1 is LNHDA and CDR2 SQIVND (reference sequence). The length of the CDR3 is 13 residues. The CDR3 is CASSRREDYGYTF. The CDR3 DNA follows: TGTGCCAGTTCGCGGAGGGAAGACTATGGCTACACCTTC.

This sequence joins TRBV15 and TRBJ2-1; D is ambiguous. This CDR3 contains 14 residues. Trimming took 0 bases from V and 9 from J, leaving 12 bases between them. CDR1 and CDR2 from the germline V gene are LNHNV and YYDKDF (reference sequence). As DNA, the CDR3 is TGTGCCACCAGCAGAGACGAGCGCGTCTCTGAGCAGTTCTTC. Translating gives CATSRDERVSEQFF. Full variable domain (remainder filled in from reference TRBV15 and TRBJ2-1): DAMVIQNPRYQVTQFGKPVTLSCSQTLNHNVMYWYQQKSSQAPKLLFHYYDKDFNNEADTPDNFQSRRPNTSFCFLDIRSPGLGDTAMYLCATSRDERVSEQFFGPGTRLTVL.

On this clone: Other DNA sequences in this specimen translate into the identical CDR3. The chain couples TRBV7-8 to TRBJ2-7, with D maybe TRBD1 (6 bases). This CDR3 has 15 residues. The germline V and J ends were trimmed by 5 bases and 3 bases, with 17 bases remaining between them. The V gene's germline CDR1 is SGHVS and CDR2 FQNEAQ. The CDR3 coding sequence is TGTGCCAGCAGCATCATGGACAGAACCAGCTACGAGCAGTACTTC. Translation: CASSIMDRTSYEQYF. Supplemented by reference TRBV7-8 and TRBJ2-7, the full variable domain reads GAGVSQSPRYKVAKRGQDVALRCDPISGHVSLFWYQQALGQGPEFLTYFQNEAQLDKSGLPSDRFFAERPEGSVSTLKIQRTQQEDSAVYLCASSIMDRTSYEQYFGPGTRLTVT.

The V and J genes are TRBV14 and TRBJ2-1, with D perhaps TRBD2 (6 bases). This CDR3 region has 16 residues. Per germline, CDR1 SGHDN and CDR2 FVKESK. The V end lost 1 base, the J end lost 4 bases, and 14 bases lay between the germline ends. The CDR3 region has the DNA TGTGCCAGCAGCCAAGGGCTAGCGATACGATACAATGAGCAGTTCTTC. It translates to CASSQGLAIRYNEQFF. Full variable domain (rest looked up from reference TRBV14 and TRBJ2-1): EAGVTQFPSHSVIEKGQTVTLRCDPISGHDNLYWYRRVMGKEIKFLLHFVKESKQDESGMPNNRFLAERTGGTYSTLKVQPAELEDSGVYFCASSQGLAIRYNEQFFGPGTRLTVL.

The CDR3 nucleotides read TGTGCCAGCAGTATCCTTTCCTACGAGCAGTACTTC. Amino acids: CASSILSYEQYF. The chain joins TRBV28 to TRBJ2-7; D gene uncertain. Germline-derived CDR1 and CDR2 are MDHEN and SYDVKM. The V end lost 5 bases, the J end lost 1 base, and 6 bases lay between the germline ends. The CDR3 is 12 amino acids.

V usage is TRBV28 and J usage is TRBJ1-2, with D perhaps matching TRBD1 (6 bases). The CDR3 length is 15 residues. Germline V lookup: CDR1 MDHEN, CDR2 SYDVKM. V shed 4 bases and J shed 4 bases, with 16 bases lying between them. The CDR3 sequence is CASSSDSLGRYGYTF. DNA for the CDR3: TGTGCCAGCAGTTCGGACAGCCTGGGGCGCTATGGCTACACCTTC.

The rearrangement uses TRBV29-1 and TRBJ2-7; tentative D call: TRBD2 (5 bases). Germline values: CDR1 SQVTM, CDR2 ANQGSEA. This CDR3 spans 12 amino acids. Trimming pared 4 bases from V and 3 bases from J, leaving 10 bases between. The CDR3: CSVVTGSYEQYF. CDR3 in DNA: TGCAGCGTTGTTACGGGGAGCTACGAGCAGTACTTC.

The chain couples TRBV9 to TRBJ2-5; 10 bases line up with TRBD1. Trimming took 4 bases from V and 4 from J; bases not matched to a gene: 7. CDR1 is SGDLS and CDR2 is YYNGEE in the germline V gene. This CDR3 is built from 15 residues. As DNA, the CDR3 is TGTGCCAGCAGCTATGGACAGGGGGTAGGAGAGACCCAGTACTTC. Protein product: CASSYGQGVGETQYF.

The chain uses TRBV27 and TRBJ2-7; TRBD2 matches at 7 bases. The germline CDR1 and CDR2 sequences are MNHEY and SMNVEV (reference sequence). V gave up 6 bases and J gave up 7 bases; unmatched junction bases: 12. The CDR3 contains 14 residues. The CDR3 DNA reads as TGTGCCAGCAGCCGGGGGGACTCCAGAGGAGAGCAGTACTTC. Translating it yields CASSRGDSRGEQYF.

The chain couples TRBV10-1 to TRBJ2-3, with D tentatively TRBD1 (7 bases). CDR3 size: 16 residues. Germline V gene lookup returns CDR1 WNHNN and CDR2 SYGVQD (reference sequence). The ends were cut back, 2 bases at V and 0 bases at J, with 12 bases in the middle. This CDR3 is CASSEPTGTSTDTQYF. CDR3 nucleotides: TGCGCCAGCAGTGAGCCGACAGGGACTAGCACAGATACGCAGTATTTT.

The V gene is TRBV11-2, the J gene TRBJ1-3, with D perhaps matching TRBD1 (6 bases). V lost 7 bases and J lost 4, with 17 bases in between. Germline CDR1 reads SGHAT; CDR2 reads FQNNGV. The CDR3 runs 15 residues. CDR3 region: CASTITGFSGNTIYF. The CDR3, as DNA: TGTGCCAGCACCATTACAGGGTTTTCAGGAAACACCATATATTTT.

The chain couples TRBV5-4 to TRBJ2-2, with 12 nucleotides matching TRBD1. CDR3 size: 17 residues. With V trimmed by 6 bases and J by 4 bases, 10 bases remained unmatched. CDR1 is SGHNT and CDR2 is YYREEE in the germline V gene (reference sequence). The CDR3 spells CASMGAGTGGFTGELFF. In DNA form, the CDR3 reads TGTGCCAGCATGGGGGCCGGGACAGGGGGCTTCACCGGGGAGCTGTTTTTT. The full variable domain, in which reference TRBV5-4 and TRBJ2-2 provide the parts outside the CDR3, is ETGVTQSPTHLIKTRGQQVTLRCSSQSGHNTVSWYQQALGQGPQFIFQYYREEENGRGNFPPRFSGLQFPNYSSELNVNALELDDSALYLCASMGAGTGGFTGELFFGEGSRLTVL.

V is TRBV27 and J is TRBJ1-2; no reliable D call. V lost 0 bases and J 6 bases, leaving 17 bases between the germline ends. Germline V gives CDR1 MNHEY, CDR2 SMNVEV (reference sequence). The CDR3 runs 16 residues. CDR3 sequence (DNA): TGTGCCAGCAGTTTATCCGCCGGGATCGTGCCGCATGGCTACACCTTC. Translating it yields CASSLSAGIVPHGYTF.

The V call is TRBV27, the J call TRBJ2-7; D is possibly TRBD1 (6 bases). Germline CDR1 MNHEY, CDR2 SMNVEV (reference sequence). The CDR3 contains 15 residues. V lost 6 bases and J lost 5, with 20 bases in between. Here the CDR3 reads CASSFLGGFGNEQYF. In DNA, the CDR3 is TGTGCCAGCAGCTTCCTAGGGGGATTTGGCAACGAGCAGTACTTC.

V and J are TRBV29-1 and TRBJ2-3; D is possibly TRBD2 (6 bases). This CDR3 has 13 amino acids. Trimming shortened V by 8 bases and J by 4 bases, and 16 bases separated the two germline ends. CDR1 is SQVTM, CDR2 ANQGSEA, per germline. The CDR3 region is CSIPGLRADTQYF. The CDR3 DNA reads TGCAGCATACCGGGACTCAGGGCAGATACGCAGTATTTT.

The genes are TRBV6-5 and TRBJ1-2; D remains ambiguous. The CDR3 sequence is 13 residues long. Trimming pared 0 bases from V and 4 bases from J, leaving 6 bases between. The germline V gene has CDR1 MNHEY and CDR2 SVGAGI. The CDR3: CASSYSQVYGYTF. In DNA form, the CDR3 reads TGTGCCAGCAGTTACTCCCAGGTCTATGGCTACACCTTC.

This sequence joins TRBV9 and TRBJ2-1; 13 nucleotides line up with TRBD2. After removal of 0 bases from V and 9 bases from J, the junction contained 6 bases not matched to a gene. The CDR3 has 16 residues. Germline CDR1 SGDLS, CDR2 YYNGEE. The CDR3 here is CASSVGTSGSRSEQFF. The CDR3 DNA follows: TGTGCCAGCAGCGTAGGGACTAGCGGGAGTAGGTCTGAGCAGTTCTTC.

V usage is TRBV10-2 and J usage is TRBJ2-1; no clear D. CDR1 and CDR2 from the germline V gene are WSHSY and SAAADI. This CDR3 has 11 amino acids. Trimming took off 5 bases at V and 7 bases at J, with 6 bases between the two ends. The CDR3, as DNA: TGCGCCAGCAGTTTTCAAAATGAGCAGTTCTTC. Encoded protein: CASSFQNEQFF.

J is TRBJ1-1 and V is TRBV13; 7 bases agree with TRBD1. Unmatched junction bases numbered 9, after V lost 5 bases and J lost 0 bases. CDR3 length equals 16 residues. Germline V gives CDR1 PRHDT, CDR2 FYEKMQ (reference sequence). The DNA for the CDR3 is TGTGCCAGCAGCCCACCGTCGGGACAGTTGAACACTGAAGCTTTCTTT. This translates into CASSPPSGQLNTEAFF.

The rearrangement joins TRBV2 to TRBJ2-7; D might be TRBD2 (7 bases). V lost 7 bases and J lost 1, with 14 bases in between. There are 14 residues in the CDR3. The V gene's germline CDR1 is SNHLY and CDR2 FYNNEI. CDR3 DNA sequence: TGTGCCAGCATATCGGGGGGCCCATCCTACGAGCAGTACTTC. This gives the protein CASISGGPSYEQYF.

The rearrangement links TRBV19 to TRBJ2-1, with TRBD1 as a possible D gene (6 bases). The CDR3 has 14 residues. V shed 7 bases and J shed 0 bases, with 10 bases lying between them. CDR1 and CDR2 from the germline V gene are LNHDA and SQIVND (reference sequence). The CDR3 is CASKGTNSYNEQFF. CDR3 nucleotide sequence: TGTGCCAGTAAGGGGACAAACTCCTACAATGAGCAGTTCTTC. Drawing the rest from reference TRBV19 and TRBJ2-1, the complete variable domain is DGGITQSPKYLFRKEGQNVTLSCEQNLNHDAMYWYRQDPGQGLRLIYYSQIVNDFQKGDIAEGYSVSREKKESFPLTVTSAQKNPTAFYLCASKGTNSYNEQFFGPGTRLTVL.

The chain combines TRBV5-6 with TRBJ2-7; 7 bases are shared with TRBD2. The J segment lost 2 bases and the V segment lost 2 bases, leaving 1 base of the junction unmatched. In germline, CDR1 is SGHDT, CDR2 YYEEEE. This CDR3 has 13 amino acids. In DNA form, the CDR3 reads TGTGCCAGCAGCTTAGCGGGACCCTACGAGCAGTACTTC. Amino acids: CASSLAGPYEQYF.

The CDR3 protein is CASSLGVAGETQYF. The DNA of the CDR3 is TGCGCCAGCAGCCTCGGGGTAGCTGGTGAGACCCAGTACTTC. This chain connects TRBV5-1 to TRBJ2-5; possibly TRBD2 for D (5 bases). Germline assignment: CDR1 SGHRS and CDR2 YFSETQ. Trimming took off 4 bases at V and 5 bases at J, with 15 bases between the two ends. The length of the CDR3 is 14 residues.

CDR3 coding DNA: TGTGCCAGCACCCCGACAGGGGCAAGGGGCGGGGAGCTGTTTTTT. This sequence encodes CASTPTGARGGELFF. V and J are TRBV28 and TRBJ2-2, with 8 bases identical to TRBD1. This CDR3 has 15 amino acids. Unmatched junction bases numbered 11, after V lost 7 bases and J lost 7 bases. Looked up from germline, CDR1 is MDHEN and CDR2 is SYDVKM.

The chain has TRBV10-2 and TRBJ1-1; D ambiguous. Trimming stripped 10 bases from V and 3 bases from J, with 15 bases between. Germline V gives CDR1 WSHSY, CDR2 SAAADI. This CDR3 has 13 residues. This CDR3 is CATARREDTEAFF. CDR3 sequence (DNA): TGCGCCACCGCCCGGCGAGAGGACACTGAAGCTTTCTTT.

The J gene is TRBJ1-3, the V gene TRBV5-4, with 10 bases fitting TRBD1. The germline CDR1 and CDR2 sequences are SGHNT and YYREEE (reference sequence). CDR3 size: 16 residues. V trimming: 1 base; J trimming: 7 bases; junction bases outside the gene matches: 8. CDR3 nucleotide sequence: TGTGCCAGCAGCTTGAGCAGACAGGGGGCTAGGAACACCATATATTTT. It specifies CASSLSRQGARNTIYF.

The rearrangement links TRBV11-2 to TRBJ1-4; no clear D gene. CDR1 and CDR2 (germline): SGHAT, FQNNGV. The CDR3 extends over 14 amino acids. Deletions cut 1 base from V and 8 bases from J, with 11 bases between. CDR3 sequence: CASSLGGVGEKLFF. DNA for the CDR3: TGTGCCAGCAGCTTAGGAGGTGTCGGAGAAAAACTGTTTTTT.

Notes on this clone: This CDR3 is also generated by other DNA sequences in the sample. The rearrangement links TRBV5-1 to TRBJ2-3, with D tentatively TRBD1 (6 bases). This CDR3 comprises 15 residues. CDR1 and CDR2 (germline): SGHRS, YFSETQ. Trimming cost V 4 bases and J 0 bases, with 12 bases left between them. CDR3 sequence (DNA): TGCGCCAGCAGCGACGGGACACCTAGCACAGATACGCAGTATTTT. It translates to CASSDGTPSTDTQYF.